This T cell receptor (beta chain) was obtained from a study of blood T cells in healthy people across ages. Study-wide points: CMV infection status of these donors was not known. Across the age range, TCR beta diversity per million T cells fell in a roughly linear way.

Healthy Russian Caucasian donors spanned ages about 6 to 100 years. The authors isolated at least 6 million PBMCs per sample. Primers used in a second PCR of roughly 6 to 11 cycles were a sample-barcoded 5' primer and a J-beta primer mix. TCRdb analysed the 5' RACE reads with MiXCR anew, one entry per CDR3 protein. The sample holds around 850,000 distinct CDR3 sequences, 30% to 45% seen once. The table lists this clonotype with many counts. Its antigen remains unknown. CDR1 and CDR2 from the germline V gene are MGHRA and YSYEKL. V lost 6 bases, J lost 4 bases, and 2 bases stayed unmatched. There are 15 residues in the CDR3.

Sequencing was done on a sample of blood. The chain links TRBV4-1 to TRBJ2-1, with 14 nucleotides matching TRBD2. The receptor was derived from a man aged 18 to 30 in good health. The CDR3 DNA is TGCGCCAGCAGACGGACTAGCGGGGGGTACAATGAGCAGTTCTTC. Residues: CASRRTSGGYNEQFF.